This T cell receptor beta chain was obtained from a study of cytomegalovirus exposure and HLA in healthy donors (dated by TCRdb to the late 2010s). Concerning the study at large: An earlier analysis of some 620 of the donors reported about 260 Gb of sequence data and 117 million unique TCR beta sequences obtained from about 200 million T cells. A later analysis re-analyzed previously published TCR beta repertoires from 660 or so donors and added high-resolution HLA genotyping to study TCR occurrence patterns. The later analysis used no new phenotypic data to find candidate immune exposures, relying instead on TCR beta sequences and their occurrence across donors. The T cell repertoires of several hundred subjects were profiled by immunosequencing and related to cytomegalovirus serostatus. The study was designed to test whether signatures of past pathogen exposure could be identified by cataloging public T cell receptors. Donor age, sex, ethnicity and CMV serostatus were collected together with the repertoire data. Of the 350 to 450 genotyped donors, less than 90% were placed in the genetic ancestry cluster associated with self-reported Caucasian donors. In a later genetic analysis, genome-wide SNP genotypes for about 55% of the roughly 670 donors were used, and that subset was treated as a discovery cohort. Class I and class II HLA loci were covered by the typing at four-digit resolution. The study combined high-throughput TCR immunosequencing, statistical association of individual TCRs with disease status, and machine learning to predict cytomegalovirus infection status. Every repertoire in the discovery cohort had been generated on one and the same sequencing platform. To decide whether each TCR beta V gene segment behaved as functional or pseudogenic, an earlier analysis of some 580 of the donors relied on high-throughput TCR beta sequencing. Besides the first cohort of 550 to 750 subjects, a separate validation cohort made up of 120 different subjects was used. Among 398 genotyped donors of the cohort, an average of around 240,000 unique TCR beta nucleotide sequences were sequenced per donor, roughly a sixth of them non-productive. Approximately 300 gigabases of sequencing data and 75 million to 85 million unique TCR sequences made up an early release that covered nearly 650 HLA-typed donors. Five DR-DQ haplotypes were handled as single units for association and clustering, since linkage in the cohort was strong. The number of donors typed differed by locus, with about 629-640 for A, B, C, DRB1 and DQB1, more than 500 for DQA1, about 610 for DPA1, and some 470 for DPB1.

Trimming removed 0 bases from V and 4 bases from J, leaving 10 bases between the germline ends. Based on the germline V gene, the CDR1 and CDR2 sequences are SQVTM and ANQGSEA. Counted from cysteine to phenylalanine, this CDR3 has 14 amino acids. Here the CDR3 DNA is all that survives: 42 bases in frame from base 1. The method was the immunoSEQ multiplex PCR assay. For the multiplex PCR, a mixture combining 60 forward primers for TCR Vbeta segments and 13 reverse primers for TCR Jbeta segments was used. A multiplex PCR assay on genomic DNA amplified the CDR3 region of rearranged TCR beta genes. The Illumina HiSeq System was used to sequence the amplified TCR beta libraries as 87-base-pair reads. Under the source paper's analysis protocol: A later analysis counted about 80 million unique TCR beta chains across the 666 repertoires, and roughly 10 million of these chains were shared by at least two donors. A nearest-neighbor algorithm error-corrected the raw reads and collapsed the reads into unique sequences, merging closely related sequences to remove PCR and sequencing errors. To assign V, D and J gene segments, CDR3 sequences were aligned to IMGT reference sequences. For a sequence to be retained, a match of at least six nucleotides was required to both a V gene segment and a J gene segment. Rearrangements were classified as productive when the CDR3 lacked stop codons and remained in frame with V and J, and all other rearrangements were classified as non-productive. Following IMGT convention, CDR3 was defined as the stretch from the second conserved V-encoded cysteine up to the conserved J-encoded phenylalanine. The earlier analysis of about 530 of the donors excluded any sequence lacking an unambiguous match to a single V gene segment. An earlier analysis of several hundred of the donors called V segments functional above 56.7% productive rearrangements and segregating when the between-donor standard deviation exceeded 5%. A statistical classification framework was built to diagnose cytomegalovirus status from the catalog of TCR beta chain sequences. In a later analysis, TCR nucleotide sequences were compared against IMGT/GENE-DB human TR gene sequences so that V and J genes could be assigned. The TCRdist pipeline was used in a later analysis to assign CDR3 sequences and most-parsimonious VDJ recombination scenarios. A later analysis defined each TCR beta chain by its CDR3 amino acid sequence plus V-gene family, and excluded reads lacking a unique V-gene family. In a later analysis, 550 to 650 highly shared, low-generation-probability nucleotide sequences were removed to address suspected cross-contamination and a sequencing artifact. In a later analysis, a clonal expansion index was calculated for each public chain from normalized within-repertoire ranks of inferred template counts. Generation probabilities in a later analysis came from a VDJ recombination model fitted to out-of-frame rearrangements, and those results were checked against IGoR. Hypergeometric tests were used in a later analysis to score TCR-TCR, TCR-HLA and TCR-CMV co-occurrence, with a repertoire-size bias correction applied to the TCR pairs. A later analysis estimated false discovery rates by permuting HLA or CMV assignments 20 times. A later analysis grouped co-occurring TCRs with DBSCAN, adding TCRdist sequence similarity when clustering within HLA-allele-positive subsets. Co-occurrence clustering excluded repertoires with fewer than 30,000 or more than 120,000 public chains, plus five with anomalous nucleotide sharing. Here the immuneACCESS table is served through TCRdb, limited to in-frame sequences with V and J called. Missing clones are a known gap in these copies; in checked studies unresolved V genes cover under half, and the rest lacks a known reason. For V, J and clone size, that table is used; D and trimming come from the DNA. The sample table lists more than 45,000 clones, just under 85% of them with a count of one. The top ten constitute 2.5% to 3% of the sample.

The research as a whole found: A later genetic analysis associated a missense DCLRE1C variant with V-gene and J-gene trimming of TCR beta chains, and an independent cohort replicated the association. At a false discovery rate of 0.05, a later analysis linked around 17,000 TCR beta sequences to specific HLA alleles. A further reported finding was that TCR beta sequences accurately predicted the HLA-A and HLA-B alleles for most subjects in the first cohort. Some IMGT-functional V segments, including TRBV6-2 and TRBV6-3, could not be told apart with the 87-base-pair reads, so those segments were excluded. In a later analysis, HLA-associated TCR beta chains were found to be more clonally expanded and to have lower generation probabilities than equally common non-associated chains. Because counts were too low, about 18 rarely observed V segments, including chromosome 9 orphons, were excluded from the earlier analysis of 587 of the donors. In a later analysis, TCR association rates were found to vary across HLA loci, with the most associated TCRs seen for DRB1 alleles and the fewest for HLA-C alleles. In vitro tests confirmed that a few of the cytomegalovirus-associated TCR beta chains recognize cytomegalovirus antigens. Correlated functional status among segregating V segments might be attributable to linkage disequilibrium, but an unknown experimental factor could not be ruled out. In a later analysis, most CMV-associated TCR beta chains were found to appear HLA-restricted, with HLA associations seemingly driven largely by CMV exposure. The presence/absence analyses assumed that sequencing depth was roughly uniform across donors, and that assumption may not be true. Compared with the 666-donor mean, donors in an Asian-associated ancestry cluster had fewer N-insertions in productive TCRs, according to a later genetic analysis. The authors suggested that the approach could potentially be extended to other disease states and immunological phenotypes. While some public TCRs were present in many individuals, most TCR sequences turned up only very rarely across donors. Broadly in line with IMGT annotations, most TCR beta V segments showed up in productive rearrangements about 87% or about 30% of the time in an earlier analysis of roughly 590 of the donors. The study listed 164 TCR beta chains as associated with cytomegalovirus. A cluster of highly shared sequence variants was judged likely to be a technical artifact of the sequencing pipeline. Because some donors lacked HLA typing at each locus, the association tests relied only on the typed subset. Cytomegalovirus status was reported to be diagnosed by the classifier with high specificity and sensitivity in both the original and validation cohorts. In a later analysis, several top co-occurrence clusters were reported to appear linked to parvovirus B19, influenza, CMV and Epstein-Barr virus. Immune exposure information for the cohort was limited to CMV serostatus. When HLA alleles, especially DR and DQ, strongly co-occurred, attributing TCR associations to individual alleles was difficult. In this cohort, only TCR beta chains were sequenced, and detectable features were limited by the absence of alpha or paired-chain data.

The cohort was made up of about 670 healthy bone marrow donors. At the time of sampling, every cohort member was nominally healthy, though immune exposures that went unrecorded were likely present. The donor tested CMV seronegative and was one of the 352 seronegative cohort members. A peripheral blood sample was collected from each donor, and TCR beta sequencing was performed on peripheral blood mononuclear cells. Genomic DNA was extracted from the blood cell samples with the Qiagen DNeasy Blood Extraction Kit. A word on this clone: What this receptor recognizes is not known. Base quality data are lacking; no much larger clone is found one base away.

Recombination connected TRBV29-1 to TRBJ1-3; too little of a D gene remains to name it. Sequenced sample: PBMCs. The receptor comes from a man aged 50-59 years in good health and CMV-seronegative. The nucleotides read TGCAGCGTTGAAGAGGGAGAGAGAGGAAACACCATATATTTT. This gives the protein CSVEEGERGNTIYF.